This T cell receptor beta chain was identified during a study of tumor-infiltrating lymphocytes in primary liver carcinoma (dated by TCRdb to about 2017). Broadly, across the study: Between late 2015 and 2016, about five patients in China with histopathologically diagnosed primary liver carcinoma had surgical resection. Technical replicate repertoires showed high reproducibility, with mean shared-clone rates about 0.92 and correlation coefficients above 0.95. Across five regions of each liver tumor, along with adjacent normal tissue and blood, the study brought together TCRbeta repertoire sequencing, expression microarrays and whole-exome sequencing. Of the five patients, three men and two women aged 30 to 69 years, four had hepatocellular carcinoma and one had combined HCC and intrahepatic cholangiocarcinoma. Each sample produced about 3.65 to 7.13 million productive TCRbeta reads, and read depth showed no significant difference between tissue types. The five patients had tumors staged T1-T3 N0M0, with maximum diameters ranging from roughly 4.2 to 11 cm. TCRbeta repertoire sequencing covered about 35 specimens from 5 patients: some 25 tumor regions, 5 adjacent noncancerous liver tissues and 5 peripheral blood samples. What the work shows at the level of the full study, not this receptor alone: Repertoire overlap was found to be higher between tumor regions (mean roughly 36%) than between tumor-adjacent (roughly 17%) or tumor-blood (14%) pairs, consistent with antigen-driven expansion. Because only the TCR beta chain was sequenced and unpaired alpha chains were not captured, true repertoire diversity is likely underestimated. The top 250 clones accounted for a significantly greater share of the repertoire in tumors than in blood (p = 0.039). The study included only four to six patients, and the authors note findings should be validated in a larger study. Bulk unsorted samples precluded comparing CD4+ and CD8+ T cell repertoires.

A constant-region primer and ProtoScript II reverse transcriptase were used to reverse-transcribe TCRbeta-specific cDNA from approximately 450 ng total RNA. Construction of the TCRbeta libraries relied on three nested rounds of multiplex PCR, following a slightly modified ARM-PCR procedure. Each of the first two PCR rounds ran for approximately 10 cycles and used multiplex TRBV1-TRBV30 forward primers together with a Cbeta reverse primer. Sample barcodes and Illumina adapters were added in a final 25-cycle PCR with Deep VentR polymerase. Before sequencing, amplicons between 200 and 500 bp were purified from gel using a QIAquick gel extraction kit. An Illumina HiSeq 2500 was used to sequence the TCRbeta amplicons, generating 250-bp paired-end reads. The authors processed their data as follows. Quality trimming of reads was performed with Trimmomatic v0.33, and paired reads were merged with FLASH v1.2.11 so that full CDR3 sequences could be recovered. MiGEC v1.2.1b assigned V, D and J germline segments to the rearranged TCRbeta sequences. Clonotype statistics, along with Shannon-Wiener diversity indices, were calculated using VDJtools v1.0.0. Except for diversity analysis, only the 250 most abundant clonotypes of each sample were used in subsequent analyses to reduce sampling bias. Starting from the raw public reads, TCRdb applied fastp trimming at Q25, assembled clones with MiXCR and retained in-frame beta chains. CDR3 protein duplicates are merged, each entry listing the most common genes and DNA. Clone size and V and J calls follow TCRdb, not the original study. The sample table contains around 330,000 distinct CDR3 sequences; only one count was recorded for more than 55% of them. The ten largest make up approximately 15% of the sample.

TRIzol reagent was used to extract blood RNA from unsorted whole blood, while the DNeasy Blood & Tissue kit provided the germline DNA. At the time of sampling, the patients were treatment-naive and had chronic HBV infection. Approximately 3.8 milliliters of peripheral blood were collected into K2EDTA tubes before surgery. This clonotype was detected ten times or more. The antigen this receptor binds is unknown. Base qualities are not recorded, but no much larger clone differs from it by a single base. The CDR3 goes from the cysteine to the phenylalanine over 17 residues. Only CDR3 DNA is held: 51 bases, read in frame from base 1. According to the germline V gene, CDR1 reads SGHAT and CDR2 reads FQNNGV. V was cut back by 5 bases and J by 2 bases, leaving a gap of 20 bases between them.

The rearranged chain carries TRBV11-2 and TRBJ2-3, with the D gene not confidently named. The sequenced sample consisted of peripheral blood. The receptor was isolated from a woman under 40 with primary liver carcinoma and hepatitis B virus infection. The DNA reads as follows: TGTGCCAGCAGCCAAATTCCTACCCGGGTCTTCACAGATACGCAGTATTTT. This sequence encodes CASSQIPTRVFTDTQYF.